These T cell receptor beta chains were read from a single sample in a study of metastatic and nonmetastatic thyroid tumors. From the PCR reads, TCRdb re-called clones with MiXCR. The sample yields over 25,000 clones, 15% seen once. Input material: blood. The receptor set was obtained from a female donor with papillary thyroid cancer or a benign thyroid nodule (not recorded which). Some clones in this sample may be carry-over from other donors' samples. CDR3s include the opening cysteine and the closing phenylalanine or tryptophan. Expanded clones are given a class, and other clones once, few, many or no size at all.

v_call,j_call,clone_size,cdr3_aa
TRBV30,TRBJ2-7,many,CAWNTGAPSYEQYF
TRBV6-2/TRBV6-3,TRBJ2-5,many,CASSWASGRFQETQYF
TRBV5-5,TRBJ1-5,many,CASSLFEQPNQPQHF
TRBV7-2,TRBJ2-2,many,CASSLRISGTGELFF
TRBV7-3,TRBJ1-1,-,CASSLGGRTEAFF
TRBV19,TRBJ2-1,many,CASSKGASSYNEQFF
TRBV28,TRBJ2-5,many,CASSFPGIKSQYF
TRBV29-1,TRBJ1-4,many,CSVRGATNEKLFF
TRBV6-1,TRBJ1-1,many,CASKGQMNTEAFF
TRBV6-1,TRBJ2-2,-,CASSRTGGETGELFF
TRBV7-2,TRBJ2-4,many,CASSLVNIQYF
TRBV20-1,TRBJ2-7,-,CSATPGGEADEQYF
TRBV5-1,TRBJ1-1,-,CASSSGGTTEAFF
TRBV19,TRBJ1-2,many,CASNVVGIDYGYTF
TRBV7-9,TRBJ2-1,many,CASSFLAGVRNEQFF
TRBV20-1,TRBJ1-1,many,CSAVQGDTEAFF
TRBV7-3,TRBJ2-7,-,CDSSPGGGPYEQYF
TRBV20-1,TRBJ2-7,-,CSARSGGDSYEQYF
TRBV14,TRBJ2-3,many,CASSQDIAGTSTDTQYF
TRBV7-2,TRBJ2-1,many,CASSLGSYNEQFF
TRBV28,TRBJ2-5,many,CASSSPGSAWETQYF
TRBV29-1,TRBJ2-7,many,CSVEAGGYEQYF
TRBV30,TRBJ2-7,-,CAWSVSGTAYEQYF
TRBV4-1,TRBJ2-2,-,CASSHGTYATGELFF